This T cell receptor (beta chain) was captured by sequencing in a study of cytomegalovirus exposure and HLA in healthy donors. Study at large: The roughly 130 validation repertoires, a later analysis reported, used the same platform as the approximately 670 repertoires from the first cohort. Study-level points and caveats: The classifier reportedly diagnosed cytomegalovirus status with high specificity and sensitivity. Later, an analysis found that TCR clusters from the first cohort tended to co-occur in the roughly 110 validation repertoires. Whilst most TCR sequences proved rare, a subset of public TCRs occurred across many donors.

Regarding this clone: Its antigen is unknown.

The CDR3 covers 15 residues. Unmatched junction bases numbered 6, after V lost 5 bases and J lost 2 bases. The germline V gene encodes CDR1 SGHAT and CDR2 FQDESV (reference sequence). The method was immunoSEQ multiplex PCR; TCRdb's version includes in-frame clones alone and lacks a portion of them. Found here are over 150,000 clones, roughly 90% of them singletons; the top ten hold 3.5% to 4.5%. The sequencing input was PBMCs. This chain connects TRBV11-1 to TRBJ2-3, with 8 bases identical to TRBD1. The receptor was isolated from a man aged 18 to 29 in good health and CMV-seropositive. The CDR3 nucleotides read TGTGCCAGCAGCCTGGGACAGGTGATCACAGATACGCAGTATTTT. Translation: CASSLGQVITDTQYF.